This entry lists 32 T cell receptor beta chains sequenced from one sample in a study of T cell responses to AZD1222 COVID-19 vaccine. The data were produced by immunoSEQ multiplex PCR, yet TCRdb's version contains in-frame clones alone and is incomplete. This sample has about 94,000 clones, with more than 70% found just once. Here the sequenced sample was peripheral blood, taken on day 0 of AZD1222 vaccination. Receptors were obtained from an adult in good health.

The chain recombines TRBV9 with TRBJ1-5, with D maybe TRBD1 (6 bases). Germline V gene sequence: CDR1 SGDLS, CDR2 YYNGEE. The CDR3 is 13 amino acids. Trimming removed 5 bases from V and 7 bases from J, with 13 bases in between. CDR3 sequence: CASSAGGRQPQHF. The CDR3 nucleotides are TGTGCCAGCAGTGCCGGGGGGCGGCAGCCCCAGCATTTT.

The chain employs TRBV20-1 and TRBJ2-5; D is uncertain. The CDR3 totals 11 residues. Germline CDR1 and CDR2: DFQATT and SNEGSKA (reference sequence). V was pared by 3 bases and J by 3 bases, with 5 bases between. Written as DNA, the CDR3 is TGCAGTGCTAGCCTCGAAGAGACCCAGTACTTC. Its protein product is CSASLEETQYF.

The chain uses TRBV7-2 and TRBJ2-1; no firm D call. Germline V gene lookup returns CDR1 SGHTA and CDR2 FQGNSA. The V gene lost 3 bases and the J gene lost 8 bases, with 11 bases spanning the gap. The CDR3 spans 13 residues. The CDR3 DNA reads TGTGCCAGCAGCTTGATCTCTAGGGATGAGCAGTTCTTC. Protein sequence: CASSLISRDEQFF.

This chain connects TRBV21-1 to TRBJ2-7; the table assigns TRBD2, which was not confirmed against the DNA. TRBV21-1 has pseudogene status. This CDR3 is 13 amino acids long. The CDR3 protein is CASSKAAGYEQYF. CDR3 DNA: TGTGCCAGCAGCAAAGCGGCGGGGTACGAGCAGTACTTC.

The chain carries TRBV9 and TRBJ1-4, with D hard to call. V lost 1 base and J 0 bases, leaving 4 bases between the germline ends. Germline V gene lookup returns CDR1 SGDLS and CDR2 YYNGEE. The CDR3 extends over 14 amino acids. CDR3 sequence: CASSVSATNEKLFF. In nucleotides, the CDR3 is TGTGCCAGCAGCGTATCTGCAACTAATGAAAAACTGTTTTTT.

The chain is built from TRBV11-2 and TRBJ1-1; TRBD1 might be the D (5 bases). The CDR3 has 14 amino acids. V shed 5 bases and J shed 5 bases, with 15 bases lying between them. CDR1 is SGHAT, CDR2 FQNNGV, per germline. Here the CDR3 reads CASSGSGLSTEAFF. CDR3 DNA sequence: TGTGCCAGCAGCGGATCGGGGCTCTCTACTGAAGCTTTCTTT.

This chain uses TRBV30 with TRBJ1-5; a possible D gene is TRBD1 (6 bases). The CDR3 runs 14 residues. CDR1 is GTSNPN, CDR2 SVGIG, per germline (reference sequence). Trimming shortened V by 2 bases and J by 11 bases, and 19 bases separated the two germline ends. The CDR3 DNA reads as TGTGCCTGGAGTTCCGGGGGGCCGAGAGGGGCCCAGCATTTT. Residues: CAWSSGGPRGAQHF.

J is TRBJ1-5 and V is TRBV11-2; D gene ambiguous. V gave up 0 bases and J gave up 3 bases, with 3 bases separating them. The CDR3 extends over 13 amino acids. CDR1 is SGHAT, CDR2 FQNNGV, per germline. CDR3 nucleotides: TGTGCCAGCAGCTTAGAGACCAATCAGCCCCAGCATTTT. Its translation: CASSLETNQPQHF.

This chain links TRBV6-1 with TRBJ2-7, with D tentatively TRBD2 (5 bases). Germline CDR1 is MNHNS and CDR2 is SASEGT. This CDR3 is built from 15 residues. V was pared by 3 bases and J by 5 bases, with 17 bases between. The CDR3 region has the DNA TGTGCCAGCAGTGATTTCGGGATGGTAAAGGACGAGCAGTACTTC. This sequence encodes CASSDFGMVKDEQYF.

The rearrangement uses TRBV5-6 and TRBJ1-6, with unresolved D. The CDR3 extends over 17 amino acids. Germline assignment: CDR1 SGHDT and CDR2 YYEEEE. Trimming cost V 1 base and J 0 bases, with 11 bases left between them. This CDR3 reads CASSLRPSGSYNSPLHF. The CDR3 region has the DNA TGTGCCAGCAGCTTGCGTCCCTCGGGCTCCTATAATTCACCCCTCCACTTT.

This clone has more than one count but fewer than ten. The genes are TRBV10-3 and TRBJ2-3; D ambiguous. Germline V CDR1 and CDR2: ENHRY, SYGVKD. Trimming removed 4 bases from V and 2 bases from J, with 7 bases in between. The CDR3 has 13 amino acids. The CDR3 nucleotides read TGTGCCATCAGTGGACTCGTCACAGATACGCAGTATTTT. As protein: CAISGLVTDTQYF.

The rearrangement uses TRBV28 and TRBJ1-1; unclear D gene. The CDR3 sequence is 13 residues long. CDR1 is MDHEN, CDR2 SYDVKM, per germline. V gave up 3 bases and J gave up 10 bases, with 15 bases separating them. The CDR3 nucleotides are TGTGCCAGCAGTTTGGGAAGGTCGGAGGGAGCTTTCTTT. It is translated as CASSLGRSEGAFF.

The chain carries TRBV12-5 and TRBJ1-4; tentatively, D is TRBD1 (5 bases). V was cut by 6 bases and J by 6 bases, with 14 bases left in between. CDR1 LGHNT and CDR2 FRNRAP come from the germline V gene. The CDR3 covers 14 residues. CDR3 nucleotides: TGTGCTAGTGGCCCTGCAGGGTTGGATGAAAAACTGTTTTTT. It is translated as CASGPAGLDEKLFF.

The genes are TRBV6-4 and TRBJ2-7; 8 nucleotides agree with TRBD2. Trimming removed 3 bases from V and 2 bases from J; junction bases left unmatched: 6. This CDR3 has 15 residues. CDR1 is MRHNA, CDR2 SNTAGT, per germline. The DNA of the CDR3 is TGTGCCAGCAGTGAATCTGGCGGGGGGACCTACGAGCAGTACTTC. This gives the protein CASSESGGGTYEQYF.

The chain is built from TRBV19 and TRBJ2-1; 7 bases agree with TRBD2. CDR3 length equals 11 residues. The J segment lost 10 bases and the V segment lost 8 bases, leaving 5 bases of the junction unmatched. CDR1 and CDR2 (germline): LNHDA, SQIVND (reference sequence). This CDR3 is CASGRAWEQFF. The CDR3 nucleotides are TGTGCCAGTGGGAGGGCTTGGGAGCAGTTCTTC.

This clone occurred a few times. This sequence joins TRBV6-5 and TRBJ1-1; 7 nucleotides match TRBD1. Germline V gives CDR1 MNHEY, CDR2 SVGAGI. The CDR3 sequence is 14 residues long. Germline trimming cut 4 bases from V and 5 bases from J; bases unmatched to any gene: 7. The CDR3 nucleotides are TGTGCCAGCAGTTCCACAGGGGCTGGGACTGAAGCTTTCTTT. Translation: CASSSTGAGTEAFF.

This clone has only one observation. The chain links TRBV7-9 to TRBJ2-7, with a possible D match to TRBD1 (6 bases). The CDR3 consists of 14 residues. V lost 2 bases, J lost 0 bases, and 8 bases lay in between. Germline CDR1 and CDR2: SEHNR and FQNEAQ (reference sequence). The CDR3 DNA is TGTGCCAGCAGCTTACAGGGGCTCTCCTACGAGCAGTACTTC. Amino acid sequence: CASSLQGLSYEQYF.

V is TRBV6-2 or TRBV6-3 and J is TRBJ2-1; the D is unclear. The germline V gene encodes CDR1 MNHEY and CDR2 SVGEGT. Trimming pared 3 bases from V and 6 bases from J, leaving 9 bases between. This CDR3 is built from 13 residues. The CDR3 protein is CASSYHVSNEQFF. The CDR3 nucleotides read TGTGCCAGCAGTTATCACGTAAGCAATGAGCAGTTCTTC.

The genes are TRBV5-6 and TRBJ2-1; 8 bases align to TRBD2. CDR3 length: 15 amino acids. Germline CDR1 reads SGHDT; CDR2 reads YYEEEE. J gave up 10 bases and V 5 bases, and 14 bases lay outside the gene matches. The CDR3 region is CASRTRGGPFNEQFF. CDR3 sequence (DNA): TGTGCCAGCAGGACCCGGGGGGGCCCATTCAACGAGCAGTTCTTC.

This rearrangement joins TRBV6-5 to TRBJ1-4, with a tentative D call TRBD1 (5 bases). The V gene's germline CDR1 is MNHEY and CDR2 SVGAGI. The V end lost 4 bases, the J end lost 3 bases, and 12 bases lay between the germline ends. The CDR3 loop spans 15 amino acids. The CDR3: CASSSTGGANEKLFF. The CDR3 region has the DNA TGTGCCAGCAGTTCAACCGGGGGGGCTAATGAAAAACTGTTTTTT.

The chain has TRBV7-2 and TRBJ2-7; tentative D call: TRBD2 (7 bases). With 5 bases removed from V and 6 bases from J, the gap between germline ends came to 17 bases. Germline assignment: CDR1 SGHTA and CDR2 FQGNSA. The CDR3 has 14 residues. The CDR3 DNA is TGTGCCAGCAGCCACCCTGGGGGGGCCTCCGAGCAGTACTTC. This gives the protein CASSHPGGASEQYF.

The chain links TRBV5-1 to TRBJ1-2, with TRBD1 identical over 9 bases. The germline CDR1 and CDR2 sequences are SGHRS and YFSETQ. The CDR3 is 15 amino acids. The V and J ends lost 4 bases and 4 bases, in that order; junction bases with no gene match: 8. Here the CDR3 reads CASSQDSGQGYGYTF. The CDR3 DNA is TGCGCCAGCAGCCAGGACTCGGGACAGGGCTATGGCTACACCTTC.

This chain links TRBV5-4 with TRBJ1-2; D ambiguous. This CDR3 is 14 amino acids long. Trimming removed 0 bases from V and 4 bases from J, with 10 bases in between. Germline-derived CDR1 and CDR2 are SGHNT and YYREEE (reference sequence). The CDR3: CASSLEWSSYGYTF. CDR3 coding DNA: TGTGCCAGCAGCTTGGAGTGGTCGTCCTATGGCTACACCTTC.

This rearrangement joins TRBV28 to TRBJ2-7; D is perhaps TRBD2 (5 bases). Germline V CDR1 and CDR2: MDHEN, SYDVKM. V gave up 1 base and J gave up 2 bases, with 12 bases separating them. The CDR3 consists of 15 residues. The CDR3 region has the DNA TGTGCCAGCAGTTTATCTAGACTAACAACCTACGAGCAGTACTTC. Amino acid sequence: CASSLSRLTTYEQYF.

The gene calls are TRBV5-4 and TRBJ1-1, with a weak D call TRBD1 (6 bases). This CDR3 comprises 13 residues. Trimming shortened V by 2 bases and J by 7 bases, and 12 bases separated the two germline ends. From germline, CDR1 is SGHNT and CDR2 YYREEE (reference sequence). The DNA of the CDR3 is TGTGCCAGCAGCTTTACAGGGTACGATGAAGCTTTCTTT. Translation gives CASSFTGYDEAFF.

J is TRBJ1-2 and V is TRBV10-3, with TRBD1 as a possible D gene (5 bases). The V end lost 0 bases, the J end lost 0 bases, and 11 bases lay between the germline ends. From germline, CDR1 is ENHRY and CDR2 SYGVKD. This CDR3 comprises 16 residues. CDR3 amino acids: CAISESGQGTNYGYTF. CDR3 DNA sequence: TGTGCCATCAGTGAGTCGGGCCAGGGAACTAACTATGGCTACACCTTC.

This clone was seen a handful of times. This sequence joins TRBV24-1 and TRBJ1-2; perhaps TRBD1 as D (6 bases). Germline CDR1 is KGHDR and CDR2 is SFDVKD. Trimming removed 0 bases at V and 3 bases at J, with 13 bases between. The CDR3 sequence is 16 residues long. The CDR3 loop is CATSDLGQNGDYGYTF. As DNA, the CDR3 is TGTGCCACCAGTGATTTGGGACAGAACGGGGACTATGGCTACACCTTC.

This rearrangement joins TRBV6-1 to TRBJ1-2; a possible D gene is TRBD1 (5 bases). This CDR3 region has 14 residues. Germline values: CDR1 MNHNS, CDR2 SASEGT. The V gene lost 3 bases and the J gene lost 4 bases, with 12 bases spanning the gap. The DNA of the CDR3 is TGTGCCAGCAGTGATTTGGGGGTAACCTATGGCTACACCTTC. It specifies CASSDLGVTYGYTF.

The chain employs TRBV30 and TRBJ2-7; the D gene is possibly TRBD2 (6 bases). This CDR3 contains 15 residues. Germline V gives CDR1 GTSNPN, CDR2 SVGIG (reference sequence). V was pared by 2 bases and J by 7 bases, with 21 bases between. The chain's CDR3 is CAWSLTGTPGEEQYF. CDR3 DNA sequence: TGTGCCTGGAGTCTAACCGGGACTCCCGGGGAGGAGCAGTACTTC.

The rearrangement joins TRBV30 to TRBJ1-5, with D uncertain. The ends were cut back, 2 bases at V and 2 bases at J, with 16 bases in the middle. CDR1 is GTSNPN, CDR2 SVGIG, per germline (reference sequence). The CDR3 sequence is 16 residues long. The CDR3 loop reads CAWSLGGKFGNQPQHF. The DNA of the CDR3 is TGTGCCTGGAGTTTAGGAGGGAAGTTTGGCAATCAGCCCCAGCATTTT.

The CDR3 sequence: CASSESQGSYNSPLHF. CDR3 nucleotides: TGTGCCAGCAGTGAAAGTCAGGGCTCCTATAATTCACCCCTCCACTTT. This chain links TRBV6-1 with TRBJ1-6; D may be TRBD1 (5 bases). Germline CDR1 and CDR2: MNHNS and SASEGT. The CDR3 contains 16 residues. V was clipped by 2 bases and J by 0 bases, with 8 bases between them.

In its sample, this clone was seen a few times. The chain couples TRBV19 to TRBJ1-2; 7 nucleotides agree with TRBD1. The CDR3 covers 15 residues. V lost 3 bases to trimming and J lost 4 bases; unmatched junction nucleotides: 8. CDR1 LNHDA and CDR2 SQIVND come from the germline V gene (reference sequence). The CDR3 DNA is TGTGCCAGTAGTATGGCGTTCCAGGGGGGCTATGGCTACACCTTC. Translated: CASSMAFQGGYGYTF.